Here is one TCR beta chain with its context. Original analysis: Reference gene primer amplification in the assay estimated nucleated cell counts. Data came from immunoSEQ multiplex PCR; TCRdb stores just in-frame clones and leaves some out. V, J and clone size reflect that table, while D and trimming were determined from the DNA. The sample yields roughly 260,000 clones, around 82% seen once. This specimen belongs to a study of blood T cell repertoires in COVID-19. Study-wide background: Acute-phase and convalescent COVID-19 samples originated in the United States, Italy and Spain. In each case, the material was cDNA or gDNA derived from T cells, B-cell-depleted T cells, or PBMCs.

CDR1 and CDR2 (germline): MNHEY, SVGAGI. The CDR3 has 13 residues. The ends were cut back, 2 bases at V and 8 bases at J, with 12 bases in the middle. The sequence was obtained from a woman in her 70s with acute or convalescent COVID-19. Source material: peripheral blood. V usage is TRBV6-5 and J usage is TRBJ1-2; D ambiguous. The CDR3 spells CASSYGSGNGYTF. The DNA of the CDR3 is TGTGCCAGCAGTTACGGTTCGGGGAACGGCTACACCTTC.